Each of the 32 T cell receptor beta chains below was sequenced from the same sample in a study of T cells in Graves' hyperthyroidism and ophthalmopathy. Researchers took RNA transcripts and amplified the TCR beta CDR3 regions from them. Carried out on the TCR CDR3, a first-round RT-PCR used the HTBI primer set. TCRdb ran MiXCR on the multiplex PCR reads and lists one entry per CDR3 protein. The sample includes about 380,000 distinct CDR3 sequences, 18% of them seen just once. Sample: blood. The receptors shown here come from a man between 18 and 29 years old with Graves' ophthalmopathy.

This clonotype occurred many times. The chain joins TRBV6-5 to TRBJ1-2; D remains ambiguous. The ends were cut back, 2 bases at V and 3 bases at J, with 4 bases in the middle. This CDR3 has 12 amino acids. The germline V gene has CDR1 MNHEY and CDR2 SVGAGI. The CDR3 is CASSYVDYGYTF. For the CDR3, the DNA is TGTGCCAGCAGTTACGTGGACTATGGCTACACCTTC.

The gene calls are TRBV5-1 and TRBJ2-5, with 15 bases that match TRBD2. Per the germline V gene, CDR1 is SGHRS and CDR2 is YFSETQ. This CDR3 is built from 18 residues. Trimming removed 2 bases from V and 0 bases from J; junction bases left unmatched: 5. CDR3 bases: TGCGCCAGCAGCTTCGGACTAGCGGGGGGGACGGACCAAGAGACCCAGTACTTC. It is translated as CASSFGLAGGTDQETQYF.

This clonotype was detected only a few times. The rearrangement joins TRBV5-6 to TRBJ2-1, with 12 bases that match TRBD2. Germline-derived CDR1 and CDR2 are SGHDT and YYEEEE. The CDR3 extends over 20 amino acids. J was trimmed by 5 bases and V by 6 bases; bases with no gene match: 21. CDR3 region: CASTPLVSSGGDLVHNEQFF. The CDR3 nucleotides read TGTGCCAGCACCCCGCTGGTGTCTAGCGGGGGGGATCTCGTCCACAATGAGCAGTTCTTC.

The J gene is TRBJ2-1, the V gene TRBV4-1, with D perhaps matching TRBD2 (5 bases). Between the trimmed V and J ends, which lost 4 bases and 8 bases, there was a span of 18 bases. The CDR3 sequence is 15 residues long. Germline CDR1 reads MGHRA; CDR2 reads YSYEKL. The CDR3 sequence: CASSPDPRGFYEQFF. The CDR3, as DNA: TGCGCCAGCAGCCCCGACCCACGGGGTTTCTATGAGCAGTTCTTC.

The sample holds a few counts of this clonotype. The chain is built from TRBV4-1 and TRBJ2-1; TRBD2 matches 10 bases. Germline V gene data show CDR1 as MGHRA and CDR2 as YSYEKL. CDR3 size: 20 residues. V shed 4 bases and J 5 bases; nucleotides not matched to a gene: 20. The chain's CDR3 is CASSPDRGLTGLAEHNEQFF. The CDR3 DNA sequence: TGCGCCAGCAGCCCAGACAGGGGACTGACAGGACTAGCGGAACACAATGAGCAGTTCTTC.

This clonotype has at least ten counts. The CDR3 here is CASSEPRTGARTGELFF. CDR3 nucleotides: TGTGCCAGCAGTGAACCTAGGACAGGGGCGAGGACCGGGGAGCTGTTTTTT. V and J are TRBV2 and TRBJ2-2; TRBD1 matches at 9 bases. The CDR3 runs 17 residues. The J segment lost 5 bases and the V segment lost 2 bases, leaving 9 bases of the junction unmatched. Germline values: CDR1 SNHLY, CDR2 FYNNEI.

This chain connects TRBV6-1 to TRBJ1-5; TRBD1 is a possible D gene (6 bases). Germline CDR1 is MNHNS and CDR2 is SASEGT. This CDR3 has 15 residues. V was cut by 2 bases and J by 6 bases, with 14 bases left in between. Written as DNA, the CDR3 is TGTGCCAGCAGTGAAACCCAGGGGTGGTCTCAGCCCCAGCATTTT. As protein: CASSETQGWSQPQHF.

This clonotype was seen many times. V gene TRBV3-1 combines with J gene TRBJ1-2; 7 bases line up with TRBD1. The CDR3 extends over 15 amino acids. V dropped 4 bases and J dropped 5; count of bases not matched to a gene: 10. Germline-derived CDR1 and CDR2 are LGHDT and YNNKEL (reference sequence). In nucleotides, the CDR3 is TGTGCCAGCAGCCCCGACGGGGGCAGGGGGTATGGCTACACCTTC. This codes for CASSPDGGRGYGYTF. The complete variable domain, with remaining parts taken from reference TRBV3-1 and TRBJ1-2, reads DTAVSQTPKYLVTQMGNDKSIKCEQNLGHDTMYWYKQDSKKFLKIMFSYNNKELIINETVPNRFSPKSPDKAHLNLHINSLELGDSAVYFCASSPDGGRGYGYTFGSGTRLTVV.

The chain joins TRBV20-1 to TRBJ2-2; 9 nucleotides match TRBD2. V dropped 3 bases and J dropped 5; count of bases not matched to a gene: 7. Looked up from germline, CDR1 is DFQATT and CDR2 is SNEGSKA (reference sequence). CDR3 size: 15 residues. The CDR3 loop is CSARGRGGLTGELFF. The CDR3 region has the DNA TGCAGTGCTAGGGGGCGGGGGGGTCTTACCGGGGAGCTGTTTTTT.

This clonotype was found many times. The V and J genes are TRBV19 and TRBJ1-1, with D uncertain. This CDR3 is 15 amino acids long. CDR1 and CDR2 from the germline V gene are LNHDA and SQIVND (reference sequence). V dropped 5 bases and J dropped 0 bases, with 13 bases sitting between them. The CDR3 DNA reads TGTGCCAGTAGTGTGTCCTCCCCCCTGAACACTGAAGCTTTCTTT. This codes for CASSVSSPLNTEAFF.

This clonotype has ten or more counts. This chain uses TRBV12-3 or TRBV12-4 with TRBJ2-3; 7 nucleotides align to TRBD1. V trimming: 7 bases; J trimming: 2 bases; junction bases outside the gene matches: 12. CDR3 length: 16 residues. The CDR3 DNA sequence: TGTGCCAGCAACCCAGTACCGGGACAGCTCACAGATACGCAGTATTTT. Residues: CASNPVPGQLTDTQYF.

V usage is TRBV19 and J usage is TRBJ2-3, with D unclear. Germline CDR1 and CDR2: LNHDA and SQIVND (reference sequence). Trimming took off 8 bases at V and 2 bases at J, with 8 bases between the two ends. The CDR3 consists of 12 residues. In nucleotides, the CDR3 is TGTGCCAGTTTTAGAGCCACAGATACGCAGTATTTT. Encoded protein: CASFRATDTQYF.

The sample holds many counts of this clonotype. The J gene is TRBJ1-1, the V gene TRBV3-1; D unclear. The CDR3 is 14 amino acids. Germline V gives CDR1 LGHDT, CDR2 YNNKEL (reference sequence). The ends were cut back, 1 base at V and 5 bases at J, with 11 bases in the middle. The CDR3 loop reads CASSQGGMGTEAFF. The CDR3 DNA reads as TGTGCCAGCAGCCAAGGAGGGATGGGTACTGAAGCTTTCTTT.

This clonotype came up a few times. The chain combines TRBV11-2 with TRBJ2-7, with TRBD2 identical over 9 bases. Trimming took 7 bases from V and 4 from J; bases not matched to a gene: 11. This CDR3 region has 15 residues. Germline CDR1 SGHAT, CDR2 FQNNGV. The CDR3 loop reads CASTPLAGRTYEQYF. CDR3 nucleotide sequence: TGTGCCAGCACCCCTCTAGCGGGGCGGACTTACGAGCAGTACTTC. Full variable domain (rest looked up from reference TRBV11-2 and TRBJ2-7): EAGVAQSPRYKIIEKRQSVAFWCNPISGHATLYWYQQILGQGPKLLIQFQNNGVVDDSQLPKDRFSAERLKGVDSTLKIQPAKLEDSAVYLCASTPLAGRTYEQYFGPGTRLTVT.

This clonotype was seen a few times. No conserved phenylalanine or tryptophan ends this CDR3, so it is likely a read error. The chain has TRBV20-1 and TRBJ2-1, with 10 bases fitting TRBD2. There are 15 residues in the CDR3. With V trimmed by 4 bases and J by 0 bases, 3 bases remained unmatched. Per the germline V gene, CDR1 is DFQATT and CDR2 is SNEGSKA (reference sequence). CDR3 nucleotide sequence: TGCAGTGCTATTAGCGGGGGGACCTCCTACAATGAGCAGTTCCTC. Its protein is CSAISGGTSYNEQFL.

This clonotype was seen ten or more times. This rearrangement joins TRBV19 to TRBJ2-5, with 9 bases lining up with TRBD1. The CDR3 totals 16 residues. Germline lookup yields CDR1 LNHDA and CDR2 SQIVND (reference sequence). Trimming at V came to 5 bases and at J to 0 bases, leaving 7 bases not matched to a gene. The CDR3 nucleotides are TGTGCCAGTAGTCCGGGACAGGGTAGTTACCAAGAGACCCAGTACTTC. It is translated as CASSPGQGSYQETQYF.

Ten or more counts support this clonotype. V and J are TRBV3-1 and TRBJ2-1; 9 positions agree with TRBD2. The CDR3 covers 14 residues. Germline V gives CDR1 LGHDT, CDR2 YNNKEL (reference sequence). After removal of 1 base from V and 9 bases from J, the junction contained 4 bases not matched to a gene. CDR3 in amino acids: CASSQGGGAGEQFF. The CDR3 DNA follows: TGTGCCAGCAGCCAAGGCGGGGGGGCCGGTGAGCAGTTCTTC.

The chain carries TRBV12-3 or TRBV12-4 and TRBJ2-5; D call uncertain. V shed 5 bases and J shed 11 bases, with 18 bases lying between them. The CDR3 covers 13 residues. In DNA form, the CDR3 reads TGTGCCAGCAGTGGTTCGGGCCAGCGAATACAGTACTTC. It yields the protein CASSGSGQRIQYF.

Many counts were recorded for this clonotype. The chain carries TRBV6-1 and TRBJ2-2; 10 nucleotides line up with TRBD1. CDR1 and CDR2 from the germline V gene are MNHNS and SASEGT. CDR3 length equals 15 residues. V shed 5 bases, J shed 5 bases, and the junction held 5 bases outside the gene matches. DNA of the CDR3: TGTGCCAGCAGTTGGGGACAGGGGTTGACCGGGGAGCTGTTTTTT. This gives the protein CASSWGQGLTGELFF.

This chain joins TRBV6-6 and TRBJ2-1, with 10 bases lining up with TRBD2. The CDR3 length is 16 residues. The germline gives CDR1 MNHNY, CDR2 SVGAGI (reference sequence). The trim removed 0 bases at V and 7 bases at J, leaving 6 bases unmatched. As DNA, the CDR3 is TGTGCCAGCAGTTACTCGTGGCTAGCGGGGGCTAATGAGCAGTTCTTC. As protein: CASSYSWLAGANEQFF.

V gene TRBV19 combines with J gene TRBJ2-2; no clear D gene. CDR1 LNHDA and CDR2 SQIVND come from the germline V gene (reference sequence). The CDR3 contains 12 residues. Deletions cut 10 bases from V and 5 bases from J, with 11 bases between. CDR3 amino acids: CATPDRTGELFF. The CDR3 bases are TGTGCCACCCCCGATCGGACCGGGGAGCTGTTTTTT.

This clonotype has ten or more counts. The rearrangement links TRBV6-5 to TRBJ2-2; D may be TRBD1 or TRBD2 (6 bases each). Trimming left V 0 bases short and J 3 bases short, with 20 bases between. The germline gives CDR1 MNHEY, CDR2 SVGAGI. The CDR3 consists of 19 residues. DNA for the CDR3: TGTGCCAGCAGTTACTCGGATGTATCGGGGGCAACCCACACCGGGGAGCTGTTTTTT. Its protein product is CASSYSDVSGATHTGELFF.

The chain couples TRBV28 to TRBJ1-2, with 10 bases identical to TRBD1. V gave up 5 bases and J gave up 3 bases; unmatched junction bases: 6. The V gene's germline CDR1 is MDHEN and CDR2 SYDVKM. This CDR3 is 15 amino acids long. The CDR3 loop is CASSPSTGGHYGYTF. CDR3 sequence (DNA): TGTGCCAGCAGTCCTTCGACAGGGGGCCACTATGGCTACACCTTC.

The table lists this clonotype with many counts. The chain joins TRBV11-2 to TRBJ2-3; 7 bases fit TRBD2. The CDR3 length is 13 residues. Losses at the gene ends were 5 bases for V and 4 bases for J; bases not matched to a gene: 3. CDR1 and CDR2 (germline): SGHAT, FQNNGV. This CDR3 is CASSSRGADTQYF. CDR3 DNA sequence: TGTGCCAGCAGCAGCCGGGGGGCAGATACGCAGTATTTT.

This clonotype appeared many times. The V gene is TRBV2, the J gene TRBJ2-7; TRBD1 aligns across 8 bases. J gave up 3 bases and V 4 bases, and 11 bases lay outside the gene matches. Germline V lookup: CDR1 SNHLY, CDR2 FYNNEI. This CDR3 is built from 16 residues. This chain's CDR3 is CASSVFRTGRGYEQYF. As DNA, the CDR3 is TGTGCCAGCAGTGTTTTTCGGACAGGGAGAGGCTACGAGCAGTACTTC.

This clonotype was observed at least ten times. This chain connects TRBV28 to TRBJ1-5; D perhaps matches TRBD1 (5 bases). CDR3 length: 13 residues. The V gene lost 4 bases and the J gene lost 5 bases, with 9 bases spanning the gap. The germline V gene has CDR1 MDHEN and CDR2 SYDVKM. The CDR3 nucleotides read TGTGCCAGCAGTTCGGGGGGGGATCAGCCCCAGCATTTT. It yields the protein CASSSGGDQPQHF.

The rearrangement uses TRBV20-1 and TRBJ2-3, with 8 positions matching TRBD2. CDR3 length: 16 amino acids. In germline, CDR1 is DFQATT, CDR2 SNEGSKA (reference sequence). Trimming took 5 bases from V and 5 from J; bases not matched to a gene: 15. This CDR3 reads CSAPPLAGLVGDTQYF. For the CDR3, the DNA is TGCAGTGCTCCCCCTTTAGCGGGGTTAGTCGGAGATACGCAGTATTTT.

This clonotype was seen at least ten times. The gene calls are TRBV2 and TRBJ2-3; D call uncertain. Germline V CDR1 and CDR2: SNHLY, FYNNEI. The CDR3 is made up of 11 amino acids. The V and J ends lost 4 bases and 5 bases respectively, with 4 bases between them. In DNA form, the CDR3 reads TGTGCCAGCAGTGCACAAGATACGCAGTATTTT. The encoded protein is CASSAQDTQYF.

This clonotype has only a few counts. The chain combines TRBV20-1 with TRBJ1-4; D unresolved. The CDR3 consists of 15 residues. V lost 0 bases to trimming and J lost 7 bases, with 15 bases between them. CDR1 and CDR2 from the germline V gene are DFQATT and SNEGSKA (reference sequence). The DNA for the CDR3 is TGCAGTGCTAGAGATATTGAGGGAGGAGGTGAAAAACTGTTTTTT. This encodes CSARDIEGGGEKLFF.

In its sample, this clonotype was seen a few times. The CDR3 protein is CASSISTGGVRTDTQYF. CDR3 nucleotide sequence: TGTGCCAGCAGTATCTCGACAGGGGGTGTGAGAACAGATACGCAGTATTTT. The rearrangement links TRBV6-4 to TRBJ2-3; the match to TRBD1 covers 9 bases. V trimming: 5 bases; J trimming: 3 bases; junction bases outside the gene matches: 12. Germline CDR1 MRHNA, CDR2 SNTAGT. The CDR3 covers 17 residues.

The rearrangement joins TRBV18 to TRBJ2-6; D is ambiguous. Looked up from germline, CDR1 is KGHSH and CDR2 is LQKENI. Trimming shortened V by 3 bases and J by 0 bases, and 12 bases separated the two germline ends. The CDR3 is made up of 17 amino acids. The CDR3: CASSPLNTLSGANVLTF. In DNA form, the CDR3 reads TGTGCCAGCTCACCGCTAAACACCCTCTCTGGGGCCAACGTCCTGACTTTC.

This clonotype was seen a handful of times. CDR3 sequence (DNA): TGTGCCAGCAGTCGCCGCAGGGCTTCCCATTCACCCCTCCACTTT. Amino acids: CASSRRRASHSPLHF. The genes are TRBV28 and TRBJ1-6, with a possible D match to TRBD1 (5 bases). The V gene lost 5 bases and the J gene lost 8 bases, with 16 bases spanning the gap. The CDR3 runs to 15 residues. Germline CDR1 MDHEN, CDR2 SYDVKM.